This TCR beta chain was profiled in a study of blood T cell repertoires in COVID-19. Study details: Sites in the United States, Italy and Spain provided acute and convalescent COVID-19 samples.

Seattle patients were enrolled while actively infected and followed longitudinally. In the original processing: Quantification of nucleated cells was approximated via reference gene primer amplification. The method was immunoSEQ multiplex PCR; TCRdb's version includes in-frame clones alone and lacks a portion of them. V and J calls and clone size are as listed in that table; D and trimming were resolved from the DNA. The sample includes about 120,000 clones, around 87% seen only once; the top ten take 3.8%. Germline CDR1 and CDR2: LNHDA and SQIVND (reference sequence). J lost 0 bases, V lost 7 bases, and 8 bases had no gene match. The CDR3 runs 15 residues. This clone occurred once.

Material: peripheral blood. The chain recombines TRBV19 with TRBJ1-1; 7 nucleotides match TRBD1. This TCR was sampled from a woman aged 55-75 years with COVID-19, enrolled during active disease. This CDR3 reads CASTGGMRLNTEAFF. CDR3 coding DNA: TGTGCCAGTACAGGGGGAATGAGGTTGAACACTGAAGCTTTCTTT.